The 17 T cell receptor beta chains below were found in one sample sequenced in a study of Ad26.COV2.S vaccination and SARS-CoV-2 variants. Treatment reported: 15 to 20 received Ad26.COV2.S at low or high dose, single or two shots; about 5 received placebo; per-sample allocation not given. Sampling took place 63 days after the first vaccine or placebo injection. Profiled with immunoSEQ multiplex PCR; TCRdb holds only in-frame clones, not every one. The repertoire consists of almost 400,000 clones, with around 91% occurring once and the leading ten covering around 2%. This material consisted of peripheral blood, taken in a trial of Ad26.COV2.S vaccine versus placebo. All receptors derive from a person between 18 and 59 years old who received the Ad26.COV2.S COVID-19 vaccine or a placebo.

The genes are TRBV5-6 and TRBJ2-7; D unresolved. Trimming cost V 0 bases and J 4 bases, with 8 bases left between them. The CDR3 covers 13 residues. Germline loops: CDR1 SGHDT, CDR2 YYEEEE. The CDR3 here is CASSLVQPYEQYF. The CDR3 DNA sequence: TGTGCCAGCAGCTTGGTACAGCCGTACGAGCAGTACTTC.

The rearrangement joins TRBV24-1 to TRBJ2-3, with TRBD2 matching 9 bases. There are 15 residues in the CDR3. Germline trimming cut 4 bases from V and 2 bases from J; bases unmatched to any gene: 3. The germline CDR1 and CDR2 sequences are KGHDR and SFDVKD. CDR3 in amino acids: CATSDLAGPTDTQYF. CDR3 DNA: TGTGCCACCAGTGACCTAGCGGGACCCACAGATACGCAGTATTTT.

The chain recombines TRBV9 with TRBJ1-2; D is undetermined. CDR1 is SGDLS, CDR2 YYNGEE, per germline. The CDR3 is 15 amino acids. V was clipped by 0 bases and J by 3 bases, with 12 bases between them. The CDR3 coding sequence is TGTGCCAGCAGCGTAGATCACAGCGGGGACTATGGCTACACCTTC. This gives the protein CASSVDHSGDYGYTF.

This clone was seen a single time. The rearrangement links TRBV14 to TRBJ2-2; no clear D. The CDR3 has 15 residues. V was pared by 1 base and J by 6 bases, with 12 bases between. Germline lookup yields CDR1 SGHDN and CDR2 FVKESK. The CDR3 DNA reads as TGTGCCAGCAGCCAAGTAGCCGGAGAGGCCGGGGAGCTGTTTTTT. This translates into CASSQVAGEAGELFF.

J is TRBJ1-6 and V is TRBV28; no firm D call. Germline-derived CDR1 and CDR2 are MDHEN and SYDVKM. CDR3 length: 16 amino acids. Trimming took 3 bases from V and 4 from J, leaving 13 bases between them. Here the CDR3 DNA reads TGTGCCAGCAGTTTTCTCTTTGGGCAGTATAATTCACCCCTCCACTTT. Translation gives CASSFLFGQYNSPLHF.

The chain links TRBV9 to TRBJ1-3, with TRBD1 matching over 8 bases. V lost 4 bases, J lost 7 bases, and 10 bases stayed unmatched. The CDR3 is 15 residues long. CDR1 SGDLS and CDR2 YYNGEE come from the germline V gene. The CDR3 protein is CASSKGDRPANTIYF. The CDR3, as DNA: TGTGCCAGCAGCAAAGGGGACAGGCCAGCGAACACCATATATTTT.

The V call is TRBV12-3 or TRBV12-4, the J call TRBJ1-2; 7 bases are shared with TRBD1. Unmatched junction bases numbered 1, after V lost 3 bases and J lost 3 bases. There are 13 residues in the CDR3. The CDR3 DNA sequence: TGTGCCAGCAGTTTTGACAGGGACTATGGCTACACCTTC. Protein product: CASSFDRDYGYTF.

The chain is built from TRBV28 and TRBJ2-7; 14 bases align to TRBD2. Germline lookup yields CDR1 MDHEN and CDR2 SYDVKM. The CDR3 is 15 residues long. The V gene end was trimmed by 5 bases and the J gene end by 9 bases; junction bases not matched to a gene: 9. The CDR3 coding sequence is TGTGCCAGCAGTGCCGCGGGACTAGCGGGAGAAGTGCAGTACTTC. It specifies CASSAAGLAGEVQYF.

V gene TRBV28 combines with J gene TRBJ2-7; no clear D. The V end lost 8 bases, the J end lost 0 bases, and 5 bases lay between the germline ends. The germline V gene encodes CDR1 MDHEN and CDR2 SYDVKM. The CDR3 totals 11 residues. The CDR3 nucleotides are TGTGCCAGCGCGAGCTCCTACGAGCAGTACTTC. Its translation is CASASSYEQYF.

The chain joins TRBV6-2 or TRBV6-3 to TRBJ2-3; D gene unclear. Trimming removed 6 bases at V and 4 bases at J, with 14 bases between. Germline V gene lookup returns CDR1 MNHEY and CDR2 SVGEGT. The CDR3 spans 14 residues. The CDR3 DNA reads TGTGCCAGCAGCCACCCGGGTAGCTCAGATACGCAGTATTTT. Protein: CASSHPGSSDTQYF.

The rearrangement joins TRBV28 to TRBJ2-7; D gene unclear. This CDR3 is 14 amino acids long. Germline V gives CDR1 MDHEN, CDR2 SYDVKM. V was cut by 3 bases and J by 7 bases, with 16 bases left in between. DNA of the CDR3: TGTGCCAGCAGTTTCAAGGACCCCCTTGAGGAGCAGTACTTC. Encoded protein: CASSFKDPLEEQYF. The variable domain in full, with the rest retrieved from reference TRBV28 and TRBJ2-7, is DVKVTQSSRYLVKRTGEKVFLECVQDMDHENMFWYRQDPGLGLRLIYFSYDVKMKEKGDIPEGYSVSREKKERFSLILESASTNQTSMYLCASSFKDPLEEQYFGPGTRLTVT.

V and J are TRBV15 and TRBJ2-1, with D perhaps TRBD1 or TRBD2 (5 bases each). The CDR3 extends over 14 amino acids. Deletions cut 0 bases from V and 8 bases from J, with 11 bases between. CDR1 is LNHNV, CDR2 YYDKDF, per germline (reference sequence). The CDR3 DNA is TGTGCCACCAGCAGAGATATTGGGACCGATGAGCAGTTCTTC. Its protein product is CATSRDIGTDEQFF.

In this sample, this clone turned up many times. The J gene is TRBJ2-1, the V gene TRBV7-3, with TRBD2 matching over 11 bases. Germline-derived CDR1 and CDR2 are SGHTA and FQGTGA. The CDR3 length is 17 residues. V shed 0 bases, J shed 9 bases, and the junction held 10 bases outside the gene matches. The CDR3 protein is CASSLTTTSGTPSEQFF. DNA for the CDR3: TGTGCCAGCAGCTTAACTACGACTAGCGGGACGCCAAGTGAGCAGTTCTTC.

For the CDR3, the DNA is TGCGCCAGCAGCCAAGCGGGCGGGAGTGCCTACGAGCAGTACTTC. The encoded protein is CASSQAGGSAYEQYF. The chain is built from TRBV4-3 and TRBJ2-7; 7 nucleotides align to TRBD2. From germline, CDR1 is LGHNA and CDR2 YSLEER. The V gene end was trimmed by 1 base and the J gene end by 2 bases; junction bases not matched to a gene: 5. This CDR3 region has 15 residues.

The genes are TRBV9 and TRBJ1-6; 9 nucleotides align to TRBD1. V lost 0 bases, J lost 8 bases, and 9 bases stayed unmatched. The CDR3 sequence is 17 residues long. Germline V CDR1 and CDR2: SGDLS, YYNGEE. The CDR3 here is CASSVGPMDRGDSPLHF. The CDR3 DNA is TGTGCCAGCAGCGTAGGCCCCATGGACAGGGGAGATTCACCCCTCCACTTT.

The DNA for the CDR3 is TGTGCCAGCAGTTTTGCTGGTTCCTACGAGCAGTACTTC. Translation gives CASSFAGSYEQYF. V usage is TRBV27 and J usage is TRBJ2-7; D is unresolved. The germline CDR1 and CDR2 sequences are MNHEY and SMNVEV (reference sequence). This CDR3 comprises 13 residues. The V gene lost 3 bases and the J gene lost 1 base, with 7 bases spanning the gap.

The chain has TRBV6-6 and TRBJ1-1, with unresolved D. The CDR3 spans 13 residues. Germline values: CDR1 MNHNY, CDR2 SVGAGI (reference sequence). V lost 6 bases and J 1 base, leaving 9 bases between the germline ends. The CDR3 coding sequence is TGTGCCAGCAGGCAGACTCAGAACACTGAAGCTTTCTTT. Translated, it gives CASRQTQNTEAFF.